This TCR beta chain was sequenced in a study of blood T cell repertoires in COVID-19. Study context: The United States, Italy and Spain were the sources of the acute and convalescent COVID-19 samples. Sample material is recorded as cDNA or gDNA derived from T cells, B-cell-depleted T cells, or PBMCs.

The CDR3 has 14 amino acids. The V gene's germline CDR1 is LNHDA and CDR2 SQIVND (reference sequence). Trimming left V 9 bases short and J 6 bases short, with 21 bases between. Authors' processing steps: Researchers report that nucleated cell counts were estimated from reference gene primer amplification. The method was immunoSEQ multiplex PCR; TCRdb's version includes in-frame clones alone and lacks a portion of them. The V and J calls and clone size are taken from that table; D and trimming were inferred from the DNA. The repertoire holds fewer than 100,000 clones, with around 86% as singletons. The clonotype was recovered from a human donor in a cohort sampled during active COVID-19. The sequenced sample consisted of peripheral blood. This chain links TRBV19 with TRBJ2-7, with D tentatively TRBD2 (6 bases). The CDR3 protein is CASSSGGPSSEQYF. The CDR3 DNA sequence: TGTGCCAGCTCTTCCGGGGGACCGTCATCCGAGCAGTACTTC.